This T cell receptor beta chain was captured in a study of T cell responses to AZD1222 COVID-19 vaccine. TCRdb's copy holds only in-frame clones and misses some; the assay was immunoSEQ multiplex PCR. The table includes about 56,000 clones, over 70% detected once. The germline V gene has CDR1 KGHDR and CDR2 SFDVKD. This CDR3 contains 12 residues. V was shortened by 1 base and J by 3 bases, with 0 bases between the two germline ends. This clone was observed a single time. The sample here was peripheral blood, taken 28 days after the second AZD1222 dose. The chain carries TRBV24-1 and TRBJ1-5, with no clear D. This clonotype was sampled from an adult who received the AZD1222 COVID-19 vaccine. CDR3 coding DNA: TGTGCCACCAGTGATTTCAATCAGCCCCAGCATTTT. Translation gives CATSDFNQPQHF.